What follows are 12 T cell receptor beta chains derived from one specimen sequenced in a study of graft-versus-host responses after intestinal transplantation. The time point denotes: postoperative day 105 after intestinal transplantation (dayNNNN = postoperative day). The repertoire was sequenced with immunoSEQ multiplex PCR; TCRdb's copy has only in-frame clones and lacks some. The sample consists of 12,000 or so clones, roughly 90% of them appearing once. Sequenced material: PBMCs, taken 105 days after intestinal transplantation. Every receptor here comes from a human patient who received an intestinal transplant, so some T cells may come from the graft donor.

The V gene is TRBV19, the J gene TRBJ2-3; no clear D gene. The V and J ends lost 0 bases and 8 bases respectively, with 0 bases between them. This CDR3 has 10 amino acids. Germline V CDR1 and CDR2: LNHDA, SQIVND (reference sequence). DNA of the CDR3: TGTGCCAGTAGTATAGATACGCAGTATTTT. Protein sequence: CASSIDTQYF.

This clone has a handful of counts. V is TRBV10-1 and J is TRBJ2-2; no definite D call. Germline V lookup: CDR1 WNHNN, CDR2 SYGVQD (reference sequence). V lost 6 bases, J lost 1 base, and 6 bases lay in between. The CDR3 extends over 13 amino acids. DNA for the CDR3: TGCGCCAGCAGCGAACTGAACACCGGGGAGCTGTTTTTT. Protein product: CASSELNTGELFF.

The chain employs TRBV10-3 and TRBJ2-1, with 7 bases identical to TRBD2. V was clipped by 6 bases and J by 9 bases; unmatched bases: 14. Germline loops: CDR1 ENHRY, CDR2 SYGVKD. The CDR3 totals 15 residues. The CDR3 sequence: CAIRGQRDSKSEQFF. Written as DNA, the CDR3 is TGTGCCATCAGGGGTCAGCGGGATAGTAAGAGTGAGCAGTTCTTC.

The chain uses TRBV6-5 and TRBJ2-5; 8 positions agree with TRBD2. The CDR3 has 14 residues. Germline V gene data show CDR1 as MNHEY and CDR2 as SVGAGI. V lost 4 bases to trimming and J lost 5 bases; unmatched junction nucleotides: 6. CDR3: CASSLAGWGETQYF. The CDR3 region has the DNA TGTGCCAGCAGTTTAGCGGGATGGGGGGAGACCCAGTACTTC.

This rearrangement joins TRBV10-1 to TRBJ2-3; a weak D match, TRBD1 (5 bases). Looked up from germline, CDR1 is WNHNN and CDR2 is SYGVQD (reference sequence). CDR3 length: 15 residues. The V gene lost 3 bases and the J gene lost 3 bases, with 13 bases spanning the gap. The DNA for the CDR3 is TGCGCCAGCAGTGAATGGCAGGGTGGTACAGATACGCAGTATTTT. Translation: CASSEWQGGTDTQYF.

J is TRBJ2-3 and V is TRBV7-3; D tentatively reads TRBD1 or TRBD2 (5 bases each). V dropped 5 bases and J dropped 1 base, with 10 bases sitting between them. The CDR3 covers 14 residues. Germline assignment: CDR1 SGHTA and CDR2 FQGTGA. The CDR3 DNA reads TGTGCCAGCAGCGCACTAGGGGGCACAGATACGCAGTATTTT. It translates to CASSALGGTDTQYF.

This chain uses TRBV5-5 with TRBJ2-1; possible D gene TRBD2, 5 bases. Germline CDR1 and CDR2: SGHKS and YYEKEE (reference sequence). This CDR3 comprises 16 residues. Trimming shortened V by 0 bases and J by 4 bases, and 14 bases separated the two germline ends. DNA for the CDR3: TGTGCCAGCAGCTTGGTTCCTAGCTTAGATTACAATGAGCAGTTCTTC. This encodes CASSLVPSLDYNEQFF.

The chain is built from TRBV7-9 and TRBJ2-1; the match to TRBD2 covers 10 bases. V lost 5 bases and J lost 1; bases outside the gene matches: 5. The CDR3 runs to 16 residues. Looked up from germline, CDR1 is SEHNR and CDR2 is FQNEAQ (reference sequence). In DNA, the CDR3 is TGTGCCAGCAGCGATACTAGCGGGGATTCCTACAATGAGCAGTTCTTC. Amino acid sequence: CASSDTSGDSYNEQFF.

The chain uses TRBV5-6 and TRBJ2-7; 8 positions agree with TRBD2. V shed 1 base, J shed 5 bases, and the junction held 5 bases outside the gene matches. Looked up from germline, CDR1 is SGHDT and CDR2 is YYEEEE. This CDR3 spans 14 amino acids. The CDR3 region is CASSLRGGGDEQYF. The DNA for the CDR3 is TGTGCCAGCAGCTTGCGGGGGGGCGGAGACGAGCAGTACTTC.

The chain uses TRBV28 and TRBJ2-1; 11 nucleotides match TRBD2. Germline CDR1 reads MDHEN; CDR2 reads SYDVKM. V shed 6 bases and J 6 bases; nucleotides not matched to a gene: 7. The CDR3 contains 15 residues. CDR3 DNA: TGTGCCAGCAGCCGACCTGGGACTAGCGGCAATGAGCAGTTCTTC. Amino acid sequence: CASSRPGTSGNEQFF. Supplemented by reference TRBV28 and TRBJ2-1, the full variable domain reads DVKVTQSSRYLVKRTGEKVFLECVQDMDHENMFWYRQDPGLGLRLIYFSYDVKMKEKGDIPEGYSVSREKKERFSLILESASTNQTSMYLCASSRPGTSGNEQFFGPGTRLTVL.

The genes are TRBV15 and TRBJ2-2; 7 bases fit TRBD1. The CDR3 extends over 17 amino acids. Germline V gene sequence: CDR1 LNHNV, CDR2 YYDKDF (reference sequence). After removal of 2 bases from V and 5 bases from J, the junction contained 11 bases not matched to a gene. CDR3 bases: TGTGCCACCAGCAGACCAAGAGCGCACAGGGGAACCGGGGAGCTGTTTTTT. Protein sequence: CATSRPRAHRGTGELFF.

V gene TRBV28 combines with J gene TRBJ1-4; D gene unclear. The CDR3 is 13 amino acids. Trimming shortened V by 8 bases and J by 2 bases, and 9 bases separated the two germline ends. Per germline, CDR1 MDHEN and CDR2 SYDVKM. The CDR3 here is CASSRLTNEKLFF. In DNA form, the CDR3 reads TGTGCCAGCTCAAGACTGACTAATGAAAAACTGTTTTTT.